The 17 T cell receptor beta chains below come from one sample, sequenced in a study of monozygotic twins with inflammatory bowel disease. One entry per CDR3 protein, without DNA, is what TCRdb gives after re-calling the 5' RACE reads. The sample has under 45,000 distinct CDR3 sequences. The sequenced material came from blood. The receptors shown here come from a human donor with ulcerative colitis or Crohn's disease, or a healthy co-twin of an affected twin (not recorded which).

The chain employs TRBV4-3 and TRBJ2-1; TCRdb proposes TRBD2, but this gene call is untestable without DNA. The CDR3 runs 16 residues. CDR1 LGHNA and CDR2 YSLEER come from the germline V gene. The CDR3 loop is CASSQDTAGGPNEQFF.

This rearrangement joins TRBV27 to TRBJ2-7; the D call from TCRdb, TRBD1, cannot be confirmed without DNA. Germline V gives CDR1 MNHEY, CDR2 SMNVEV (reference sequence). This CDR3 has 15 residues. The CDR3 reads CASSLSGGQSYEQYF.

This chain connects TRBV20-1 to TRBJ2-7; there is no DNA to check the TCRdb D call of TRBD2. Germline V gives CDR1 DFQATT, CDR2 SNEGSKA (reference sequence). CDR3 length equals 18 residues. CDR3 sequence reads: CSASRLAGISIIEYEQYF.

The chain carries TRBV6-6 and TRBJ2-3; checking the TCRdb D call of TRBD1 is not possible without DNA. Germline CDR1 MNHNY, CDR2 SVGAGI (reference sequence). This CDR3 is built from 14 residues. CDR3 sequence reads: CASSEQGGIDTQYF.

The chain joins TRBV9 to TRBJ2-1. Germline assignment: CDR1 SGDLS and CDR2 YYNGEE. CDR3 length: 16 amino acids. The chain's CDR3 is CASSVYGQTQYNEQFF.

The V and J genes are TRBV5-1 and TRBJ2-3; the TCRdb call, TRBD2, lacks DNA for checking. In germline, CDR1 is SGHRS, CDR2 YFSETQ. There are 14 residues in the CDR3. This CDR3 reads CASSPGTLGDTQYF.

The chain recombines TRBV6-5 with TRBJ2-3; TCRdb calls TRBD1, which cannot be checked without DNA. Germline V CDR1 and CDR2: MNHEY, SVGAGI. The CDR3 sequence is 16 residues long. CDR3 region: CASSYSDRGRTDTQYF.

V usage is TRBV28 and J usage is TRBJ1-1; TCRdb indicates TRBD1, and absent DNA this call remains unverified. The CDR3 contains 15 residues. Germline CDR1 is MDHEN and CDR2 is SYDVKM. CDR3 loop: CASSFPGTGNTEAFF.

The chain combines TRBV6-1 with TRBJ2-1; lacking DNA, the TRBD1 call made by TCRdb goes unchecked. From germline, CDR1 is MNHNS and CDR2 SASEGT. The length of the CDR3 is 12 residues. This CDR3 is CASSGQTNEQFF.

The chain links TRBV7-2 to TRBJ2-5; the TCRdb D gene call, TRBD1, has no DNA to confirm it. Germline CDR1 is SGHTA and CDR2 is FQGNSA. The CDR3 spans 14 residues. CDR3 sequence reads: CASSQSRGTETQYF.

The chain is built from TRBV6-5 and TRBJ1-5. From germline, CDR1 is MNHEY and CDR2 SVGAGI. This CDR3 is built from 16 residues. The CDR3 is CASSYGGGEGIQPQHF.

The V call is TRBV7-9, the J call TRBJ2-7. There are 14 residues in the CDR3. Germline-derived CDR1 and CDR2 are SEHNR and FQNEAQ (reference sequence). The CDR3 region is CASSLFPTYYEQYF.

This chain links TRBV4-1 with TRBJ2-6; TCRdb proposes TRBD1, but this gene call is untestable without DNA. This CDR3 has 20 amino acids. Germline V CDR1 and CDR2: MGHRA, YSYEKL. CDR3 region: CASTDRAMGQTASGANVLTF.

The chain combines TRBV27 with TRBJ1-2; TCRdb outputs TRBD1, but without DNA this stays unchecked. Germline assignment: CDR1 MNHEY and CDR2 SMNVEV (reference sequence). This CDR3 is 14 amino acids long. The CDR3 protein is CASSLGAGSYGYTF.

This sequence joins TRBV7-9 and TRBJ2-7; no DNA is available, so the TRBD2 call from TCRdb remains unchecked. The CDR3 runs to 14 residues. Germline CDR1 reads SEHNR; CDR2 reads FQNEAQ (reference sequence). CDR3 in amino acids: CASSLAGTRNEQYF.

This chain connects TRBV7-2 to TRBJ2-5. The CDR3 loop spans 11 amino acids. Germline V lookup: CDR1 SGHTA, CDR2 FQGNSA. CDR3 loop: CASSFSETQYF.

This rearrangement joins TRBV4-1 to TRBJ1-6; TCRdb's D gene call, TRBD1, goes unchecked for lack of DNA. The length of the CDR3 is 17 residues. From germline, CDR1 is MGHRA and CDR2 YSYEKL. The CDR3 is CASSQDANRGRDSPLHF.